A selection of T cell receptor beta chains follows, all from one sample in a study of cytotoxic CD8 clonotypes in ibrutinib-treated CLL. Assay used: immunoSEQ multiplex PCR; TCRdb lists only in-frame clones, some missing. The sample lists 250,000 to 350,000 clones, around 76% occurring once. Sequencing used PBMCs, obtained at disease progression, from a patient treated with ibrutinib. The receptors were sampled from a human donor with chronic lymphocytic leukemia. The conserved cysteine and the conserved F or W are not part of the CDR3 here. The D gene is left open where the match is weak. Where a row states a size, it is once, few, many or the class of an expanded clone; other rows omit it.

>TRBJ1-2|NA|once|TRBV29-1
SVGGDRRDYGYT
>TRBJ1-6|NA|NA|TRBV6-1
ASSAGHGYNSPLH
>TRBJ2-1|TRBD2|NA|TRBV29-1
SVEEGLAGSNEQF
>TRBJ2-5|NA|NA|TRBV27
ASSLSPGLQETQY
>TRBJ2-7|NA|NA|TRBV9
ASSPGHNLIYEQY
>TRBJ1-4|TRBD1|NA|TRBV4-3
ASSQADRGRATNEKLF
>TRBJ2-7|NA|once|TRBV20-1
SASSSYEQY
>TRBJ1-2|NA|NA|TRBV4-3
ASSQFHRAPNYGYT
>TRBJ2-7|NA|few|TRBV9
ASSVGPSSYEQY
>TRBJ1-5|TRBD1|NA|TRBV7-9
ASSGQGPGQPQH
>TRBJ2-5|NA|NA|TRBV29-1
SIVPRGGETQY
>TRBJ1-1|NA|NA|TRBV4-1
ASSQNWAGNTEAF
>TRBJ2-7|NA|NA|TRBV5-1
ASSRQRTYEQY
>TRBJ2-5|NA|NA|TRBV29-1
SVARAEETQY
>TRBJ2-1|TRBD2|once|TRBV6-5
ASSYEGLAGGSGQF
>TRBJ2-1|NA|NA|TRBV10-3
AISEPRVGNEQF
>TRBJ2-3|NA|few|TRBV6-5
ASSGDLTDTQY
>TRBJ2-7|NA|NA|TRBV6-4
ASSFEAGYEQY
>TRBJ1-6|NA|NA|TRBV6-6
ASSHSIGYNSPLH
>TRBJ1-1|NA|few|TRBV7-8
ASSLSSPNTEAF
>TRBJ2-7|NA|NA|TRBV15
ATSRDRGYEQY
>TRBJ1-5|NA|NA|TRBV6-5
ASSQTRGGQPQH
>TRBJ1-1|NA|NA|TRBV10-3
ASRLDNMNTEAF
>TRBJ2-5|NA|NA|TRBV7-2
ASTIPSMGETQY
>TRBJ1-6|NA|NA|TRBV19
ASSRAGWQSSYNSPLH
>NA|NA|NA|TRBV5-1
ASSQSSNEQY
>TRBJ2-1|NA|NA|TRBV1
TSSLPSTEQF
>TRBJ2-7|NA|NA|TRBV7-6
ASSLGPVYEQY
>TRBJ2-5|NA|NA|TRBV19
ASSGGLEIQY